Below, 30 T cell receptor beta chains from the same sample are listed, as sequenced in a study of CD8+ T cells in alopecia areata (dated by TCRdb to the late 2010s). Explained via the paper, the time point label denotes: roughly 27 days on oral tofacitinib. The treatment or condition label here, explained by the study, means: oral pan-JAK inhibitor, 5-10 mg twice daily. The library was generated by the immunoSEQ multiplex PCR assay. To provide template for TCR sequencing, every sample had RNA extracted and reverse transcribed into cDNA. TCRdb limited this immuneACCESS table to in-frame rearrangements with V and J called. A share of clones is missing; checked studies link under half to unresolved V genes, and the rest is unexplained. The sample profile shows some 200,000 clones; roughly three fifths of them were found once. The ten largest clones represent 3% to 3.5% of the sample. The sample here was CD4+ T cells sorted from blood, taken at week 4, from a patient treated with tofacitinib. These receptor sequences come from a human donor with alopecia areata.

This clone was detected a few times. The chain is built from TRBV19 and TRBJ1-1; D remains unclear. The germline gives CDR1 LNHDA, CDR2 SQIVND (reference sequence). The CDR3 covers 14 residues. Trimming pared 1 base from V and 2 bases from J, leaving 8 bases between. The DNA of the CDR3 is TGTGCCAGTAGTATAGGTCGGGAAAACACTGAAGCTTTCTTT. Amino acid sequence: CASSIGRENTEAFF.

This clone was counted between two and nine times. This chain joins TRBV7-6 and TRBJ2-3; the match to TRBD2 covers 8 bases. V dropped 1 base and J dropped 1; count of bases not matched to a gene: 4. Germline V gene data show CDR1 as SGHVS and CDR2 as FNYEAQ. The CDR3 totals 16 residues. The CDR3 sequence is CASSLEARGGTDTQYF. CDR3 sequence (DNA): TGTGCCAGCAGCTTAGAAGCGCGGGGGGGCACAGATACGCAGTATTTT.

V gene TRBV29-1 combines with J gene TRBJ1-2; D gene uncertain. Trimming removed 5 bases from V and 6 bases from J, with 13 bases in between. The length of the CDR3 is 12 residues. Germline lookup yields CDR1 SQVTM and CDR2 ANQGSEA. The DNA for the CDR3 is TGCAGCGTTCTCCTAGCAGTCCATGGCTACACCTTC. It encodes CSVLLAVHGYTF. Supplemented by reference TRBV29-1 and TRBJ1-2, the full variable domain reads SAVISQKPSRDICQRGTSLTIQCQVDSQVTMMFWYRQQPGQSLTLIATANQGSEATYESGFVIDKFPISRPNLTFSTLTVSNMSPEDSSIYLCSVLLAVHGYTFGSGTRLTVV.

This clone was counted only a few times. The sample contains more than one DNA sequence encoding this CDR3. The genes are TRBV30 and TRBJ1-2, with D maybe TRBD1 (6 bases). The V and J ends lost 0 bases and 4 bases respectively, with 9 bases between them. This CDR3 has 13 residues. Germline V gene lookup returns CDR1 GTSNPN and CDR2 SVGIG (reference sequence). DNA for the CDR3: TGTGCCTGGAGTGTACAGGGATCCTATGGCTACACCTTC. Protein sequence: CAWSVQGSYGYTF.

The V and J genes are TRBV5-1 and TRBJ2-6; D is undetermined. This CDR3 has 19 amino acids. Trimming left V 3 bases short and J 0 bases short, with 19 bases between. CDR1 is SGHRS and CDR2 is YFSETQ in the germline V gene. CDR3: CASSSPLVGSHSGANVLTF. CDR3 DNA sequence: TGCGCCAGCAGCTCCCCGTTGGTGGGAAGCCACTCTGGGGCCAACGTCCTGACTTTC.

The chain couples TRBV30 to TRBJ1-2; D possibly corresponds to TRBD1 (6 bases). V lost 2 bases to trimming and J lost 7 bases, with 11 bases between them. The CDR3 is made up of 12 amino acids. Germline CDR1 and CDR2: GTSNPN and SVGIG (reference sequence). In DNA form, the CDR3 reads TGTGCCTGGAGTCTACAGGGAGGTGGCTACACCTTC. Amino acid sequence: CAWSLQGGGYTF.

V usage is TRBV27 and J usage is TRBJ1-2; D call uncertain. The CDR3 has 14 residues. The V and J ends lost 7 bases and 1 base respectively, with 13 bases between them. CDR1 and CDR2 from the germline V gene are MNHEY and SMNVEV (reference sequence). The CDR3 DNA reads as TGTGCCAGCACTAGGAGACGGGGTAACTATGGCTACACCTTC. As protein: CASTRRRGNYGYTF.

The chain couples TRBV29-1 to TRBJ1-5, with D hard to call. Looked up from germline, CDR1 is SQVTM and CDR2 is ANQGSEA. V was trimmed by 4 bases and J by 4 bases, leaving 11 bases between them. There are 13 residues in the CDR3. CDR3 sequence: CSVGETINQPQHF. DNA for the CDR3: TGCAGCGTTGGTGAGACAATTAATCAGCCCCAGCATTTT.

About this clone itself: Other DNA sequences in the sample encode the same CDR3. The V gene is TRBV27, the J gene TRBJ2-7; D ambiguous. Germline V gene sequence: CDR1 MNHEY, CDR2 SMNVEV (reference sequence). The CDR3 covers 12 residues. V gave up 0 bases and J gave up 4 bases, with 4 bases separating them. The CDR3 is CASSLSGYEQYF. The CDR3 nucleotides are TGTGCCAGCAGTTTATCAGGGTACGAGCAGTACTTC.

Turning to this clone: One base away lies a much larger clone, so this may be a sequencing read error. The gene calls are TRBV4-2 and TRBJ1-1; D not certain. Deletions cut 5 bases from V and 7 bases from J, with 8 bases between. This CDR3 region has 11 residues. Germline CDR1 LGHNA, CDR2 YNFKEQ. CDR3 DNA: TGTGCCAGCAGCTTAAGGGTTGAAGCTTTCTTT. Translating it yields CASSLRVEAFF.

The rearrangement joins TRBV4-2 to TRBJ2-3; TRBD1 aligns across 9 bases. The CDR3 loop spans 16 amino acids. Germline V gene sequence: CDR1 LGHNA, CDR2 YNFKEQ. Germline trimming cut 0 bases from V and 0 bases from J; bases unmatched to any gene: 1. CDR3 DNA sequence: TGTGCCAGCAGCCAAGAAGGACAGGGGAGCACAGATACGCAGTATTTT. It encodes CASSQEGQGSTDTQYF.

The gene calls are TRBV20-1 and TRBJ1-1; D gene uncertain. This CDR3 has 11 residues. The germline V gene encodes CDR1 DFQATT and CDR2 SNEGSKA (reference sequence). V lost 6 bases to trimming and J lost 6 bases, with 11 bases between them. CDR3 protein: CSAPTRAEAFF. The CDR3 nucleotides are TGCAGTGCCCCGACAAGGGCTGAAGCTTTCTTT.

The chain has TRBV7-3 and TRBJ1-2; D might be TRBD1 (5 bases). Trimming took 1 base from V and 4 from J, leaving 13 bases between them. Germline V gene sequence: CDR1 SGHTA, CDR2 FQGTGA. The length of the CDR3 is 15 residues. This chain's CDR3 is CASSLNGQGSYGYTF. Written as DNA, the CDR3 is TGTGCCAGCAGCTTAAACGGGCAGGGCAGCTATGGCTACACCTTC.

In regard to this clone: Other DNA sequences in the same sample also yield this CDR3. The V and J genes are TRBV28 and TRBJ2-1; D ambiguous. The V gene lost 6 bases and the J gene lost 3 bases, with 6 bases spanning the gap. The CDR3 extends over 12 amino acids. Germline V gives CDR1 MDHEN, CDR2 SYDVKM. The CDR3 DNA reads TGTGCCAGCAGCCTCCTCTACAATGAGCAGTTCTTC. Amino acids: CASSLLYNEQFF.

The chain has TRBV15 and TRBJ1-1; D possibly corresponds to TRBD1 (6 bases). CDR1 and CDR2 from the germline V gene are LNHNV and YYDKDF (reference sequence). V was shortened by 6 bases and J by 4 bases, with 24 bases between the two germline ends. The CDR3 sequence is 17 residues long. CDR3 sequence: CATRPGRWDNSPTEAFF. CDR3 DNA sequence: TGTGCCACCAGACCAGGAAGGTGGGACAACTCCCCCACTGAAGCTTTCTTT.

V gene TRBV5-6 combines with J gene TRBJ2-3; no firm D call. The CDR3 sequence is 15 residues long. Germline-derived CDR1 and CDR2 are SGHDT and YYEEEE. V lost 2 bases and J 2 bases, leaving 12 bases between the germline ends. The CDR3, as DNA: TGTGCCAGCAGCTTTAGAGCAAGTACCACAGATACGCAGTATTTT. Its translation is CASSFRASTTDTQYF.

V and J are TRBV4-2 and TRBJ2-3; 7 positions agree with TRBD2. The V gene end was trimmed by 0 bases and the J gene end by 0 bases; junction bases not matched to a gene: 3. CDR1 and CDR2 (germline): LGHNA, YNFKEQ. CDR3 length: 16 amino acids. The CDR3 protein is CASSQEYGGSTDTQYF. The CDR3 bases are TGTGCCAGCAGCCAAGAATACGGGGGGAGCACAGATACGCAGTATTTT.

Only a few counts were recorded for this clone. The chain employs TRBV6-6 and TRBJ2-7; TRBD1 agrees at 8 bases. With 4 bases clipped from V and 0 bases from J, the junction kept 8 bases outside the gene matches. CDR1 and CDR2 (germline): MNHNY, SVGAGI (reference sequence). This CDR3 spans 16 amino acids. The CDR3 here is CASSLLGQGHSYEQYF. CDR3 nucleotides: TGTGCCAGCAGTTTACTCGGACAGGGCCACTCCTACGAGCAGTACTTC.

The J gene is TRBJ1-6, the V gene TRBV30, with 8 bases that match TRBD1. Germline lookup yields CDR1 GTSNPN and CDR2 SVGIG (reference sequence). Germline trimming cut 4 bases from V and 5 bases from J; bases unmatched to any gene: 7. The CDR3 is 15 amino acids. For the CDR3, the DNA is TGTGCCTGGAACCCGGGGACAGGAGATAATTCACCCCTCCACTTT. Encoded protein: CAWNPGTGDNSPLHF.

The CDR3 here is CASSTWAHEQYF. The CDR3 DNA reads TGTGCCAGTAGTACTTGGGCTCACGAGCAGTACTTC. V gene TRBV19 combines with J gene TRBJ2-7; D is unresolved. CDR3 size: 12 residues. The germline CDR1 and CDR2 sequences are LNHDA and SQIVND (reference sequence). The V and J ends lost 4 bases and 5 bases respectively, with 9 bases between them. The variable domain in full, with the rest retrieved from reference TRBV19 and TRBJ2-7, is DGGITQSPKYLFRKEGQNVTLSCEQNLNHDAMYWYRQDPGQGLRLIYYSQIVNDFQKGDIAEGYSVSREKKESFPLTVTSAQKNPTAFYLCASSTWAHEQYFGPGTRLTVT.

This chain joins TRBV28 and TRBJ1-1; no definite D call. The CDR3 extends over 14 amino acids. Germline V gene lookup returns CDR1 MDHEN and CDR2 SYDVKM. The germline V and J ends were trimmed by 3 bases and 1 base, with 9 bases remaining between them. The DNA of the CDR3 is TGTGCCAGCAGTTTGCGGGGTCCGAACACTGAAGCTTTCTTT. It specifies CASSLRGPNTEAFF.

This clone has only a few counts. This chain links TRBV29-1 with TRBJ2-5, with D possibly being TRBD1 (6 bases). Per the germline V gene, CDR1 is SQVTM and CDR2 is ANQGSEA. The length of the CDR3 is 13 residues. V lost 4 bases, J lost 0 bases, and 9 bases lay in between. The CDR3 DNA sequence: TGCAGCGTTGTCGGACAGTACCAAGAGACCCAGTACTTC. Translated: CSVVGQYQETQYF.

The chain employs TRBV6-5 and TRBJ2-5; D gene unclear. Looked up from germline, CDR1 is MNHEY and CDR2 is SVGAGI. The length of the CDR3 is 12 residues. V was clipped by 6 bases and J by 2 bases, with 7 bases between them. In DNA form, the CDR3 reads TGTGCCAGCAGCGAAGGACAAGAGACCCAGTACTTC. Translating it yields CASSEGQETQYF.

This clone was seen more than once but under ten times. CDR3 in DNA: TGTGCCTGGAGTGTACAACCCGGAAACACCATATATTTT. Protein sequence: CAWSVQPGNTIYF. The V and J genes are TRBV30 and TRBJ1-3, with no clear D. V gave up 0 bases and J gave up 4 bases, with 7 bases separating them. The CDR3 sequence is 13 residues long. Germline CDR1 reads GTSNPN; CDR2 reads SVGIG (reference sequence).

The chain links TRBV6-6 to TRBJ1-5; TRBD1 aligns across 8 bases. Germline V lookup: CDR1 MNHNY, CDR2 SVGAGI (reference sequence). The J segment lost 3 bases and the V segment lost 7 bases, leaving 5 bases of the junction unmatched. The CDR3 extends over 14 amino acids. The CDR3 is CASKQGDHNQPQHF. The CDR3 region has the DNA TGTGCCAGCAAACAGGGGGACCACAATCAGCCCCAGCATTTT.

This sequence joins TRBV15 and TRBJ2-7; D could derive from TRBD1 or TRBD2 (5 bases each). The V gene's germline CDR1 is LNHNV and CDR2 YYDKDF (reference sequence). V gave up 5 bases and J gave up 7 bases, with 15 bases separating them. The CDR3 spans 13 residues. The CDR3 sequence is CATSLGPPAEQYF. The DNA of the CDR3 is TGTGCCACCAGCCTGGGACCCCCTGCGGAGCAGTACTTC.

V usage is TRBV11-2 and J usage is TRBJ1-5; D not resolved. CDR3 size: 14 residues. The germline CDR1 and CDR2 sequences are SGHAT and FQNNGV. Trimming removed 0 bases at V and 4 bases at J, with 7 bases between. The CDR3 bases are TGTGCCAGCAGCTTAGACGGCCGAAATCAGCCCCAGCATTTT. Amino acids: CASSLDGRNQPQHF.

J is TRBJ2-7 and V is TRBV2, with unresolved D. The length of the CDR3 is 15 residues. V lost 8 bases and J 1 base, leaving 18 bases between the germline ends. The germline CDR1 and CDR2 sequences are SNHLY and FYNNEI. The CDR3 loop is CASLPRDSLSYEQYF. CDR3 DNA sequence: TGTGCCAGCCTGCCCCGTGACTCCCTTTCCTACGAGCAGTACTTC.

The genes are TRBV28 and TRBJ2-7; perhaps D is TRBD1 or TRBD2 (6 bases each). V was shortened by 6 bases and J by 9 bases, with 21 bases between the two germline ends. CDR1 is MDHEN, CDR2 SYDVKM, per germline. The CDR3 runs to 14 residues. In DNA, the CDR3 is TGTGCCAGCAGGCCCGGAGGGGGGACCGGGGGGCAGTACTTC. Translating gives CASRPGGGTGGQYF.

This clone was seen a single time. J is TRBJ2-1 and V is TRBV6-5; D is possibly TRBD1 (5 bases). The CDR3 is 13 amino acids. The V and J ends lost 5 bases and 11 bases respectively, with 16 bases between them. Per germline, CDR1 MNHEY and CDR2 SVGAGI. CDR3 region: CASSLYQDTKQFF. CDR3 coding DNA: TGTGCCAGCAGTCTGTATCAGGACACTAAGCAGTTCTTC.